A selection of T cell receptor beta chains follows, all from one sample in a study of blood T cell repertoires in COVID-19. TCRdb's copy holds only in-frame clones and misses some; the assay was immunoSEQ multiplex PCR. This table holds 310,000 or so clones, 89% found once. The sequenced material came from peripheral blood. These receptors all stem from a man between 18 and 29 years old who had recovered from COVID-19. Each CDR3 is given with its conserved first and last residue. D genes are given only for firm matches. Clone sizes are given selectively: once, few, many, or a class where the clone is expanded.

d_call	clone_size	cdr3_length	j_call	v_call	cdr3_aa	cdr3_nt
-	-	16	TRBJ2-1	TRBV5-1	CASSPAGGQSGDEQFF	TGCGCCAGCAGCCCGGCGGGGGGACAGTCGGGCGATGAGCAGTTCTTC
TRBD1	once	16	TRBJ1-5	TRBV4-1	CASSQDRGQGGQPQHF	TGCGCCAGCAGCCAAGACCGGGGACAGGGGGGCCAGCCCCAGCATTTT
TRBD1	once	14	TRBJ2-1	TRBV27	CATARDRVTHEQFF	TGTGCCACCGCCCGGGACAGGGTGACCCATGAGCAGTTCTTC
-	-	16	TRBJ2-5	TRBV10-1	CASSGTPTGSQETQYF	TGCGCCAGCAGTGGGACTCCAACAGGGAGTCAAGAGACCCAGTACTTC
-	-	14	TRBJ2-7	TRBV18	CASSLDPSSYEQYF	TGTGCCAGCTCCCTAGACCCGAGCTCCTACGAGCAGTACTTC
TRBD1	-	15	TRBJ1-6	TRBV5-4	CASSMTGNGNSPLHF	TGTGCCAGCAGCATGACAGGGAATGGTAATTCACCCCTCCACTTT
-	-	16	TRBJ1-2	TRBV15	CATSRGRGGTSHGYTF	TGTGCCACCAGCAGGGGGAGGGGAGGGACATCCCACGGCTACACCTTC
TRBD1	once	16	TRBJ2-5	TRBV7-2	CASSLAGQTGGETQYF	TGTGCCAGCAGCTTAGCGGGACAGACCGGTGGGGAGACCCAGTACTTC
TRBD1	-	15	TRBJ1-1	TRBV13	CASSLGTAFNTEAFF	TGTGCCAGCAGCCTCGGGACAGCGTTCAACACTGAAGCTTTCTTT
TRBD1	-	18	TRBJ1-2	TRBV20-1	CSASAVRDRIFSNYGYTF	TGCAGTGCTAGTGCAGTAAGGGACAGGATATTTTCTAACTATGGCTACACCTTC
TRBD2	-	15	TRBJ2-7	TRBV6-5	CASSPSPGGLYEQYF	TGTGCCAGCAGTCCCTCCCCGGGAGGGTTATACGAGCAGTACTTC
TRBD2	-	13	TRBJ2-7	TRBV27	CASSPRGVHEQYF	TGTGCCAGCAGTCCCCGGGGGGTCCACGAGCAGTACTTC
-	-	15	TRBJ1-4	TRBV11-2	CASSPDRATNEKLFF	TGTGCCAGCAGCCCCGATCGGGCAACTAATGAAAAACTGTTTTTT
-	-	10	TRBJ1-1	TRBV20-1	CSARNFEAFF	TGCAGTGCTAGGAACTTTGAAGCTTTCTTT
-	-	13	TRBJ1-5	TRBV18	CASSPGENQPQHF	TGTGCCAGCTCACCAGGGGAGAATCAGCCCCAGCATTTT
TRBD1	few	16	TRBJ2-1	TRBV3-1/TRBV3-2	CASSQGTGQGAREQFF	TGTGCCAGCAGCCAAGGGACCGGACAGGGGGCGCGTGAGCAGTTCTTC
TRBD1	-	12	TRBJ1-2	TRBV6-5	CASSQGAGGYTF	TGTGCCAGCAGTCAGGGGGCTGGAGGCTACACCTTC
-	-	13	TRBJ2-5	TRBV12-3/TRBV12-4	CASRPGVQETQYF	TGTGCCAGCAGGCCCGGGGTTCAAGAGACCCAGTACTTC
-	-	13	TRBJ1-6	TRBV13	CASSLRSRSPLHF	TGTGCCAGCAGCTTACGTTCTAGGTCACCCCTCCACTTT
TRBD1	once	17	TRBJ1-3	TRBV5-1	CASSPRDSELSGNTIYF	TGCGCCAGCAGCCCCCGGGACAGCGAACTCTCTGGAAACACCATATATTTT
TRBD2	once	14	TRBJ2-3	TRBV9	CASKAGGPTDTQYF	TGTGCCAGCAAAGCGGGAGGGCCCACAGATACGCAGTATTTT
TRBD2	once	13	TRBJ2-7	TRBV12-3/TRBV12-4	CASSLRAGDEQYF	TGTGCCAGCAGTTTGAGGGCGGGAGACGAGCAGTACTTC
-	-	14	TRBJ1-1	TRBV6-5	CASSYRRGGTEAFF	TGTGCCAGCAGTTACCGGAGGGGGGGCACTGAAGCTTTCTTT
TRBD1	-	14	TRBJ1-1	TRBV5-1	CASSHDRGGTEAFF	TGCGCCAGCAGTCACGACAGGGGAGGGACTGAAGCTTTCTTT
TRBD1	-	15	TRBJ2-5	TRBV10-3	CAISHNQGELETQYF	TGTGCCATCAGTCATAACCAGGGGGAGTTGGAGACCCAGTACTTC
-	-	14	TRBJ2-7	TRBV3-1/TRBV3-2	CASSRADSYYEQYF	TGTGCCAGCAGCCGAGCAGACAGTTACTACGAGCAGTACTTC
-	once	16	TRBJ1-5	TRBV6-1	CASSERAGYSNQPQHF	TGTGCCAGCAGTGAGAGGGCAGGCTATAGCAATCAGCCCCAGCATTTT
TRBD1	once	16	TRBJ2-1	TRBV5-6	CASSLYDRAPYNEQFF	TGTGCCAGCAGCTTGTACGACAGGGCCCCCTACAATGAGCAGTTCTTC
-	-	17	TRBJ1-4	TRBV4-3	CASSQDSGGGSSEKLFF	TGCGCCAGCAGCCAAGATTCTGGGGGGGGATCGAGTGAAAAACTGTTTTTT
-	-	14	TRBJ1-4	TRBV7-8	CASSLRESGEKLFF	TGTGCCAGCAGCTTAAGAGAGTCCGGTGAAAAACTGTTTTTT
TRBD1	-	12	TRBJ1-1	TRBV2	CASSPGGAGAFF	TGTGCCAGCAGTCCAGGGGGCGCGGGAGCTTTCTTT
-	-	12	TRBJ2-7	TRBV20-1	CSASRLTYEQYF	TGCAGTGCTAGTCGACTCACCTACGAGCAGTACTTC
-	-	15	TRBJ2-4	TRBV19	CASSIVARGPDIQYF	TGTGCCAGTAGTATAGTGGCCAGGGGCCCGGACATTCAGTACTTC
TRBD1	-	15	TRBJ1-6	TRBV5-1	CASNSGQLDNSPLHF	TGCGCCAGCAACTCGGGACAGCTCGATAATTCACCCCTCCACTTT
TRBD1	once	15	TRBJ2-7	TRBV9	CASSVDQGASYEQYF	TGTGCCAGCAGCGTAGACCAGGGGGCCTCGTACGAGCAGTACTTC
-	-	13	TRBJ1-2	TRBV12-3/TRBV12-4	CASTPSPPGGYTF	TGTGCCAGCACCCCATCTCCTCCCGGGGGCTACACCTTC
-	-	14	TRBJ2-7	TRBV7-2	CASSLVSGNYEQYF	TGTGCCAGCAGCTTAGTCTCGGGAAATTACGAGCAGTACTTC
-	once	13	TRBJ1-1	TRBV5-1	CASSLDHSTEAFF	TGCGCCAGCAGCTTGGATCACAGCACTGAAGCTTTCTTT
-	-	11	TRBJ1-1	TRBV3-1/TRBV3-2	CASSQSSEAFF	TGTGCCAGCAGCCAGAGTTCTGAAGCTTTCTTT
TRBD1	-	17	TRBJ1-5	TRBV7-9	CASSLGTGGLGYQPQHF	TGTGCCAGCAGCTTAGGGACAGGGGGCTTGGGTTATCAGCCCCAGCATTTT
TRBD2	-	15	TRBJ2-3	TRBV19	CASRRLAGGTDTQYF	TGTGCCAGTAGGAGACTAGCGGGGGGCACAGATACGCAGTATTTT
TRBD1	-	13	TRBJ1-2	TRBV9	CASSSGQGYGYTF	TGTGCCAGCAGCTCAGGACAGGGCTATGGCTACACCTTC
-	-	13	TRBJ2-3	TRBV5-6	CASSLGELDTQYF	TGTGCCAGCAGCTTGGGGGAGCTAGATACGCAGTATTTT
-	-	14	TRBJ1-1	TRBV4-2	CANSQPGSSTEAFF	TGTGCCAACAGCCAACCCGGGAGTTCCACTGAAGCTTTCTTT
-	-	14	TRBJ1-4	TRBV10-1	CASSNGQTNEKLFF	TGCGCCAGCAGTAATGGACAAACTAATGAAAAACTGTTTTTT